Below, one T cell receptor beta chain is given with its context. The data derive from a study of blood T cell repertoires in COVID-19. In the study overall: Samples came from the United States, Italy and Spain, spanning acute and convalescent COVID-19. In each case, the material was cDNA or gDNA derived from T cells, B-cell-depleted T cells, or PBMCs.

The CDR3 totals 15 residues. Germline CDR1 is MDHEN and CDR2 is SYDVKM. The junction had 4 bases not matched to a gene; V was cut back by 5 bases and J by 3 bases. Enrolled during active infection, Seattle patients were then followed longitudinally. Methods used by the authors: Nucleated cell counts were estimated from reference gene primer amplification. The method was immunoSEQ multiplex PCR; TCRdb's version includes in-frame clones alone and lacks a portion of them. The V and J calls and clone size are taken from that table; D and trimming were inferred from the DNA. Of almost 350,000 clones listed, about nine tenths were seen once; the top ten hold 3% to 4%.

Sequencing was carried out using peripheral blood. This TCR was recovered from an older woman with COVID-19, enrolled during active disease. V usage is TRBV28 and J usage is TRBJ1-5; 10 nucleotides line up with TRBD1. CDR3 residues: CASSPTGGVNQPQHF. The CDR3 DNA reads as TGTGCCAGCAGTCCGACAGGGGGCGTCAATCAGCCCCAGCATTTT.